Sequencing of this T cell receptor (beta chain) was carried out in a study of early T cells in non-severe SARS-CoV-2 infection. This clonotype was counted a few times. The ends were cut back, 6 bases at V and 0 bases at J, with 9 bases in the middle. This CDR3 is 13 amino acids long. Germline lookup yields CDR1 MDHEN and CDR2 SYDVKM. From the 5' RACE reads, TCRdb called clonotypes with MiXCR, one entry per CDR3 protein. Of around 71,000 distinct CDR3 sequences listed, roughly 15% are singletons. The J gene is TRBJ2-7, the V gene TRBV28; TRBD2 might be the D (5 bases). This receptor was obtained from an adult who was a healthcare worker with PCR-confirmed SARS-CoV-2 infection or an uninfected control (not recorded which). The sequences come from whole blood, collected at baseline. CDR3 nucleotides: TGTGCCAGCAGAATGGACTTCTCCTACGAGCAGTACTTC. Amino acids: CASRMDFSYEQYF.